This is a list of T cell receptor beta chains from one sample in a study of cytomegalovirus exposure and HLA in healthy donors. Clones were read by immunoSEQ multiplex PCR, and TCRdb kept only the in-frame ones, dropping some. The table shows 250,000 to 300,000 clones, with 86% occurring only once. The sample consisted of PBMCs. The receptors were gathered from a woman under 30 in good health and CMV-seronegative. Each CDR3 is given with its conserved first and last residue. Each record gives: clone size, D gene, V gene, J gene, CDR3 protein, CDR3 DNA. The D gene is left open where the match is weak. Expanded clones get a size class; other rows say once, few or many, or leave the size out.

clone size: .; D gene: TRBD2; V gene: TRBV5-1; J gene: TRBJ2-2; CDR3 protein: CASSLGLAGGGELFF; CDR3 DNA: TGCGCCAGCAGCTTGGGACTAGCGGGAGGAGGGGAGCTGTTTTTT
clone size: .; D gene: TRBD1; V gene: TRBV28; J gene: TRBJ1-2; CDR3 protein: CASRPKPGQGWNGYTF; CDR3 DNA: TGTGCCAGCAGACCTAAACCGGGACAGGGTTGGAATGGCTACACCTTC
clone size: .; D gene: TRBD1; V gene: TRBV6-5; J gene: TRBJ2-7; CDR3 protein: CASNLGQGHEQYF; CDR3 DNA: TGTGCCAGCAACTTAGGACAGGGCCACGAGCAGTACTTC
clone size: .; D gene: .; V gene: TRBV9; J gene: TRBJ1-1; CDR3 protein: CASSVEGHNRNTEAFF; CDR3 DNA: TGTGCCAGCAGCGTAGAGGGGCATAATAGGAACACTGAAGCTTTCTTT
clone size: .; D gene: TRBD1; V gene: TRBV6-1; J gene: TRBJ1-6; CDR3 protein: CASSEAWTGIFRNSPLHF; CDR3 DNA: TGTGCCAGCAGTGAAGCTTGGACAGGTATTTTCCGTAATTCACCCCTCCACTTT
clone size: .; D gene: TRBD1; V gene: TRBV4-1; J gene: TRBJ1-2; CDR3 protein: CASSRWTGDVLLLYGYTF; CDR3 DNA: TGCGCCAGCAGCCGCTGGACAGGGGACGTACTGTTACTGTATGGCTACACCTTC
clone size: few; D gene: TRBD2; V gene: TRBV11-2; J gene: TRBJ2-5; CDR3 protein: CASIGLAGGETQYF; CDR3 DNA: TGTGCCAGCATCGGACTAGCGGGAGGAGAGACCCAGTACTTC
clone size: .; D gene: TRBD1; V gene: TRBV9; J gene: TRBJ1-1; CDR3 protein: CASSVAGGTAKGNTEAFF; CDR3 DNA: TGTGCCAGCAGCGTAGCGGGGGGGACAGCAAAAGGTAACACTGAAGCTTTCTTT
clone size: .; D gene: TRBD2; V gene: TRBV19; J gene: TRBJ2-1; CDR3 protein: CASIPSGVPMDEQFF; CDR3 DNA: TGTGCCAGTATCCCTAGCGGGGTCCCGATGGATGAGCAGTTCTTC
clone size: once; D gene: TRBD2; V gene: TRBV7-7; J gene: TRBJ2-2; CDR3 protein: CASSLGGRYTGELFF; CDR3 DNA: TGTGCCAGCAGCTTAGGCGGGAGGTACACCGGGGAGCTGTTTTTT
clone size: .; D gene: TRBD1; V gene: TRBV6-1; J gene: TRBJ2-7; CDR3 protein: CASSGDSHEQYF; CDR3 DNA: TGTGCCAGCAGCGGGGACAGCCACGAGCAGTACTTC
clone size: .; D gene: .; V gene: TRBV5-1; J gene: TRBJ1-3; CDR3 protein: CASSLNPTQTGNTIYF; CDR3 DNA: TGCGCCAGCAGCCTGAATCCGACACAAACAGGAAACACCATATATTTT
clone size: once; D gene: .; V gene: TRBV7-9; J gene: TRBJ2-2; CDR3 protein: CASSLPVGELFF; CDR3 DNA: TGTGCCAGCAGCTTACCGGTCGGGGAGCTGTTTTTT
clone size: .; D gene: .; V gene: TRBV6-5; J gene: TRBJ1-1; CDR3 protein: CASSSGGTGNTEAFF; CDR3 DNA: TGTGCCAGCAGTTCCGGAGGGACGGGGAACACTGAAGCTTTCTTT
clone size: .; D gene: TRBD1; V gene: TRBV2; J gene: TRBJ2-7; CDR3 protein: CASRPGQGADYEQYF; CDR3 DNA: TGTGCCAGCAGACCTGGACAGGGGGCGGATTACGAGCAGTACTTC
clone size: .; D gene: TRBD2; V gene: TRBV6-4; J gene: TRBJ2-1; CDR3 protein: CASSDRGGINEQFF; CDR3 DNA: TGTGCCAGCAGTGACAGGGGAGGGATCAATGAGCAGTTCTTC
clone size: .; D gene: TRBD1; V gene: TRBV6-5; J gene: TRBJ1-4; CDR3 protein: CASSYSAGGSEKLFF; CDR3 DNA: TGTGCCAGCAGTTACTCGGCAGGGGGGTCTGAAAAACTGTTTTTT
clone size: .; D gene: .; V gene: TRBV14; J gene: TRBJ1-1; CDR3 protein: CASSQQSPEAFF; CDR3 DNA: TGTGCCAGCAGCCAACAAAGCCCTGAAGCTTTCTTT
clone size: .; D gene: TRBD1; V gene: TRBV14; J gene: TRBJ1-4; CDR3 protein: CASSPRTGVHEKLFF; CDR3 DNA: TGTGCCAGCAGCCCACGGACAGGAGTCCATGAAAAACTGTTTTTT
clone size: .; D gene: .; V gene: TRBV5-1; J gene: TRBJ2-7; CDR3 protein: CASSLADNYEQYF; CDR3 DNA: TGCGCCAGCAGCTTGGCCGACAACTACGAGCAGTACTTC
clone size: .; D gene: .; V gene: TRBV25-1; J gene: TRBJ1-1; CDR3 protein: CATSQGRNTEAFF; CDR3 DNA: TGTGCCACTTCACAGGGTAGGAACACTGAAGCTTTCTTT
clone size: .; D gene: .; V gene: TRBV2; J gene: TRBJ2-3; CDR3 protein: CASSGLTETDTQYF; CDR3 DNA: TGTGCCAGCTCGGGACTGACAGAAACAGATACGCAGTATTTT
clone size: .; D gene: TRBD2; V gene: TRBV7-6; J gene: TRBJ2-7; CDR3 protein: CASSPTSGGFYEQYF; CDR3 DNA: TGTGCCAGCAGCCCGACTAGCGGAGGGTTCTACGAGCAGTACTTC
clone size: once; D gene: .; V gene: TRBV7-9; J gene: TRBJ2-7; CDR3 protein: CASSFTVLEQYF; CDR3 DNA: TGTGCCAGCAGCTTCACGGTTCTCGAGCAGTACTTC
clone size: .; D gene: .; V gene: TRBV28; J gene: TRBJ1-2; CDR3 protein: CASSSGTPAGGYTF; CDR3 DNA: TGTGCCAGCAGTTCCGGGACCCCAGCGGGGGGCTACACCTTC
clone size: .; D gene: TRBD2; V gene: TRBV5-4; J gene: TRBJ2-2; CDR3 protein: CASSLLGLATGELFF; CDR3 DNA: TGTGCCAGCAGCTTATTGGGACTAGCAACCGGGGAGCTGTTTTTT
clone size: .; D gene: TRBD1; V gene: TRBV5-1; J gene: TRBJ1-5; CDR3 protein: CASSSTGGGQPQHF; CDR3 DNA: TGCGCCAGCAGCTCGACAGGGGGCGGTCAGCCCCAGCATTTT
clone size: .; D gene: .; V gene: TRBV6-5; J gene: TRBJ1-3; CDR3 protein: CASSYSPTGSGNTIYF; CDR3 DNA: TGTGCCAGCAGTTACTCCCCTACAGGGTCTGGAAACACCATATATTTT
clone size: .; D gene: .; V gene: TRBV4-3; J gene: TRBJ1-2; CDR3 protein: CASSQDRTQPTWYGYTF; CDR3 DNA: TGCGCCAGCAGCCAAGATCGGACACAGCCGACTTGGTATGGCTACACCTTC
clone size: .; D gene: .; V gene: TRBV7-9; J gene: TRBJ2-7; CDR3 protein: CASSLGGGYEQYF; CDR3 DNA: TGTGCCAGCAGCTTAGGGGGAGGCTACGAGCAGTACTTC
clone size: .; D gene: .; V gene: TRBV5-4; J gene: TRBJ2-7; CDR3 protein: CASSRLGRWEQYF; CDR3 DNA: TGTGCCAGCAGCCGCTTGGGCCGATGGGAGCAGTACTTC
clone size: once; D gene: TRBD1; V gene: TRBV29-1; J gene: TRBJ1-3; CDR3 protein: CSGTGGSGNTIYF; CDR3 DNA: TGCAGCGGGACAGGCGGATCTGGAAACACCATATATTTT
clone size: .; D gene: TRBD2; V gene: TRBV6-6; J gene: TRBJ2-7; CDR3 protein: CASSYSGLAISYEQYF; CDR3 DNA: TGTGCCAGCAGTTATTCCGGACTAGCCATCTCCTACGAGCAGTACTTC
clone size: once; D gene: TRBD1; V gene: TRBV25-1; J gene: TRBJ2-7; CDR3 protein: CASSPGQTTYEQYF; CDR3 DNA: TGTGCCAGCAGCCCGGGACAGACGACTTACGAGCAGTACTTC
clone size: .; D gene: .; V gene: TRBV29-1; J gene: TRBJ1-1; CDR3 protein: CSVEYGNTEAFF; CDR3 DNA: TGCAGCGTTGAATACGGTAACACTGAAGCTTTCTTT
clone size: .; D gene: .; V gene: TRBV18; J gene: TRBJ1-2; CDR3 protein: CASSPDSDNYGYTF; CDR3 DNA: TGTGCCAGCTCACCCGACAGCGATAACTATGGCTACACCTTC
clone size: once; D gene: .; V gene: TRBV5-6; J gene: TRBJ1-3; CDR3 protein: CASSLMGATGNTIYF; CDR3 DNA: TGTGCCAGCAGCTTGATGGGGGCTACTGGAAACACCATATATTTT
clone size: .; D gene: TRBD1; V gene: TRBV30; J gene: TRBJ1-4; CDR3 protein: CAWKLTGDIGKLFF; CDR3 DNA: TGTGCCTGGAAGCTGACAGGGGATATAGGAAAACTGTTTTTT
clone size: once; D gene: TRBD1; V gene: TRBV5-1; J gene: TRBJ1-5; CDR3 protein: CASSLEGAPNQPQHF; CDR3 DNA: TGCGCCAGCAGCTTGGAGGGGGCACCCAATCAGCCCCAGCATTTT
clone size: .; D gene: .; V gene: TRBV27; J gene: TRBJ2-1; CDR3 protein: CASSLRGGLPYNEQFF; CDR3 DNA: TGTGCCAGCAGTTTGCGTGGGGGCTTACCCTACAATGAGCAGTTCTTC
clone size: .; D gene: TRBD2; V gene: TRBV29-1; J gene: TRBJ2-1; CDR3 protein: CSVEESGTRLAGGLLDEQFF; CDR3 DNA: TGCAGCGTTGAAGAATCGGGGACCCGACTAGCGGGAGGCCTTCTCGATGAGCAGTTCTTC
clone size: .; D gene: TRBD1; V gene: TRBV19; J gene: TRBJ1-2; CDR3 protein: CASSISARGLDGYTF; CDR3 DNA: TGTGCCAGTAGTATTTCCGCGAGGGGGCTCGATGGCTACACCTTC
clone size: .; D gene: .; V gene: TRBV10-3; J gene: TRBJ1-6; CDR3 protein: CAINVRETNNSPLHF; CDR3 DNA: TGTGCCATCAATGTCCGGGAAACTAATAATTCACCCCTCCACTTT
clone size: .; D gene: .; V gene: TRBV7-9; J gene: TRBJ2-5; CDR3 protein: CASSSPVFSGSLVETQYF; CDR3 DNA: TGTGCCAGCAGCTCCCCGGTCTTTTCTGGTAGCCTCGTCGAGACCCAGTACTTC
clone size: .; D gene: .; V gene: TRBV19; J gene: TRBJ2-7; CDR3 protein: CASSIDIGRGEQYF; CDR3 DNA: TGTGCCAGTAGTATAGACATCGGACGGGGCGAGCAGTACTTC
clone size: .; D gene: TRBD1; V gene: TRBV19; J gene: TRBJ2-7; CDR3 protein: CASSAPGQGLSKEQYF; CDR3 DNA: TGTGCCAGTAGTGCTCCGGGACAGGGCCTCTCTAAGGAGCAGTACTTC
clone size: .; D gene: TRBD2; V gene: TRBV19; J gene: TRBJ2-5; CDR3 protein: CASSIAGGPGTQYF; CDR3 DNA: TGTGCCAGTAGTATAGCGGGAGGGCCGGGGACCCAGTACTTC
clone size: few; D gene: TRBD1; V gene: TRBV2; J gene: TRBJ1-5; CDR3 protein: CASRQGSQPQHF; CDR3 DNA: TGTGCCAGCAGACAGGGGTCTCAGCCCCAGCATTTT
clone size: .; D gene: TRBD1; V gene: TRBV6-5; J gene: TRBJ2-3; CDR3 protein: CASSAGQGETDTQYF; CDR3 DNA: TGTGCCAGCAGCGCCGGACAGGGCGAGACAGATACGCAGTATTTT
clone size: .; D gene: TRBD1; V gene: TRBV4-1; J gene: TRBJ2-7; CDR3 protein: CASSQAGTGPRWGEQYF; CDR3 DNA: TGCGCCAGCAGCCAAGCAGGGACAGGGCCCCGCTGGGGCGAGCAGTACTTC
clone size: .; D gene: .; V gene: TRBV12-2; J gene: TRBJ2-7; CDR3 protein: CASRFPLYEQYF; CDR3 DNA: TGTGCAAGTCGCTTCCCCCTCTACGAGCAGTACTTC
clone size: .; D gene: TRBD1; V gene: TRBV6-5; J gene: TRBJ2-5; CDR3 protein: CASSYTTGAQETQYF; CDR3 DNA: TGTGCCAGCAGTTACACGACAGGGGCCCAAGAGACCCAGTACTTC
clone size: .; D gene: TRBD1; V gene: TRBV18; J gene: TRBJ2-7; CDR3 protein: CASSPRQGIYEQYF; CDR3 DNA: TGTGCCAGCTCACCGCGACAGGGGATCTACGAGCAGTACTTC